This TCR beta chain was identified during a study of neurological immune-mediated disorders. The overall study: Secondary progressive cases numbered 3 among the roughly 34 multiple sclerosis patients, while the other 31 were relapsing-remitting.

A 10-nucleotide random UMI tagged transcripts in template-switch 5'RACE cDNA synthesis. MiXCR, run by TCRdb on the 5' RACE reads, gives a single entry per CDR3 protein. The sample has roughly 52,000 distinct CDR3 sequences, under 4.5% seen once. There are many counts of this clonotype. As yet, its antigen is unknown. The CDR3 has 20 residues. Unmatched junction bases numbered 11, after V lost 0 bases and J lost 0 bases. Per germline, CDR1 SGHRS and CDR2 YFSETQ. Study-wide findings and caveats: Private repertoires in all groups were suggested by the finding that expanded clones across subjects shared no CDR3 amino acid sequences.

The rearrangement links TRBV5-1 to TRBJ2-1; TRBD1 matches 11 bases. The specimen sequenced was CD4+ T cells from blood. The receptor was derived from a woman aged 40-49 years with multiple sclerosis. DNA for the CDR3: TGCGCCAGCAGCTTGGCCCAATGGACAGGGGGCTTTAGCTCCTACAATGAGCAGTTCTTC. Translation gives CASSLAQWTGGFSSYNEQFF.